This T cell receptor beta chain was sequenced during a study of cytomegalovirus exposure and HLA in healthy donors. General observations from the study: CMV antigen specificity was confirmed in vitro for a few CMV-associated chains. By HLA locus, TCR association rates varied in a later analysis, with DRB1 showing the most and HLA-C the fewest. Later findings reportedly placed an Asian-associated ancestry cluster below the approximately 630-donor mean for N-insertions.

For this clone: Its antigen is not known.

Germline CDR1 reads GTSNPN; CDR2 reads SVGIG (reference sequence). Trimming removed 3 bases from V and 8 bases from J, with 14 bases in between. The CDR3 has 13 amino acids. The PCR had 60 Vbeta and 13 Jbeta primers. Some clones are missing from TCRdb's copy, which holds only in-frame ones; the method was immunoSEQ multiplex PCR. This table holds about 160,000 clones, roughly 65% found once. The source material was PBMCs. The source is a woman aged 18-29 years in good health and CMV-seropositive. The chain carries TRBV30 and TRBJ1-3, with a tentative D call TRBD1 (6 bases). Written as DNA, the CDR3 is TGTGCCTGGAGAACACAGGGAGCGGACACCATATATTTT. It codes for CAWRTQGADTIYF.